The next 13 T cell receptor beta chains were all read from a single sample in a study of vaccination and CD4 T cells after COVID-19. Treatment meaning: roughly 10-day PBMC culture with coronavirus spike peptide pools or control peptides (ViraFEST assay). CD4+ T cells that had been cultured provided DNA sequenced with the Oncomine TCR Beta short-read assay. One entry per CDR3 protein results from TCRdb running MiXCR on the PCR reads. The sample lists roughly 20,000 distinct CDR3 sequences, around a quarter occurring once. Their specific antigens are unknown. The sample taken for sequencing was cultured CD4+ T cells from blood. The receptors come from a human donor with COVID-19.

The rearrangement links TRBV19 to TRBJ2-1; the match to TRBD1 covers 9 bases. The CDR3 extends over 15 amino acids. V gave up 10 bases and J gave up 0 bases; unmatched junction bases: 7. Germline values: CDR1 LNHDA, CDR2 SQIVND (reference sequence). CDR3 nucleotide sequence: TGTGCCACTACCCAGGACAGGGGCTCCTACAATGAGCAGTTCTTC. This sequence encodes CATTQDRGSYNEQFF.

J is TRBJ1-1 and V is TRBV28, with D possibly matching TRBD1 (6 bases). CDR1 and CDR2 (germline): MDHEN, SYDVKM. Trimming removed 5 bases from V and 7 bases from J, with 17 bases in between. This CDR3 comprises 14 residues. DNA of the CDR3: TGTGCCAGCAGTCGAGCCCTTCGGACAGTTGAAGCTTTCTTT. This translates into CASSRALRTVEAFF.

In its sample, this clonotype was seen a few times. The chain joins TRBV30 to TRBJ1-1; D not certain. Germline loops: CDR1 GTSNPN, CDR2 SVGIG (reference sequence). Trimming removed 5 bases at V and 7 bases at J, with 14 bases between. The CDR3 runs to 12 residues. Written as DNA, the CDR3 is TGTGCCTGGGGGAGGGAGAAGGGTGAAGCTTTCTTT. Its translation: CAWGREKGEAFF.

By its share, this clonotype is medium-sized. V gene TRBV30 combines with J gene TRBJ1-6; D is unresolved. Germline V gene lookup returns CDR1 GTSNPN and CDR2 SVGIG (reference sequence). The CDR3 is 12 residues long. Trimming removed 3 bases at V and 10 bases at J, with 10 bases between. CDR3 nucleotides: TGTGCCTGGAGGGCCCCCTCCTCACCCCTCCACTTT. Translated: CAWRAPSSPLHF.

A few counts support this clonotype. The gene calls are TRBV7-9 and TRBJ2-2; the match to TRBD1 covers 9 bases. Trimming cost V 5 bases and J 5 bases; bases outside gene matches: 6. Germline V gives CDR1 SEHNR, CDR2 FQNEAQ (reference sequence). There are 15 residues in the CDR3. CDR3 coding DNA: TGTGCCAGCAGCAAGGGACAGGGATTAACCGGGGAGCTGTTTTTT. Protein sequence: CASSKGQGLTGELFF.

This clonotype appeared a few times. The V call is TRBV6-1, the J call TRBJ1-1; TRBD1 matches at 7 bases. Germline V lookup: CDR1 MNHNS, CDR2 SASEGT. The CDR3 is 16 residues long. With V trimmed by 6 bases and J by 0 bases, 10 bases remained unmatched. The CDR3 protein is CASSPRDSLMNTEAFF. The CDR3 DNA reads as TGTGCCAGCAGCCCCCGGGACAGTCTTATGAACACTGAAGCTTTCTTT.

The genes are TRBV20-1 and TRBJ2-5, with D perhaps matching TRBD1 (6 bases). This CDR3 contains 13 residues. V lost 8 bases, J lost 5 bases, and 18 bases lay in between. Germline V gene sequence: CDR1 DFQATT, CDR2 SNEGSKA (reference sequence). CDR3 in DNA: TGCAGTTCCAATCCCACCCAGGGGGAGACCCAGTACTTC. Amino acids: CSSNPTQGETQYF.

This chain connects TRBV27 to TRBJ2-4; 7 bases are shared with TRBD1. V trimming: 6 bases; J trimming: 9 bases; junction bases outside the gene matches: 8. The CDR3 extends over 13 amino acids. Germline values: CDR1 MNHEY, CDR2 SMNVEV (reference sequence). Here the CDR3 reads CASSPDRVGIQYF. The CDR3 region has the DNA TGTGCCAGCAGCCCAGACAGGGTGGGCATTCAGTACTTC.

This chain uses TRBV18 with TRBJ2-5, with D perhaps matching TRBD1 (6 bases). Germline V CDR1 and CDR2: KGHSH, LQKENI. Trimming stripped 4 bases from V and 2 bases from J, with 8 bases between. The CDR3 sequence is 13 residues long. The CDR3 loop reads CASSRGTQETQYF. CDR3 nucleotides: TGTGCCAGCTCACGTGGGACACAAGAGACCCAGTACTTC.

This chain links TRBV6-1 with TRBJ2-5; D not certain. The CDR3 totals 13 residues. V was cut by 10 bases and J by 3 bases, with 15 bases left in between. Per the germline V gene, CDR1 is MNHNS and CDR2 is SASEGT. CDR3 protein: CATSTLRKETQYF. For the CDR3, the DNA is TGTGCCACCTCAACCCTTCGGAAAGAGACCCAGTACTTC.

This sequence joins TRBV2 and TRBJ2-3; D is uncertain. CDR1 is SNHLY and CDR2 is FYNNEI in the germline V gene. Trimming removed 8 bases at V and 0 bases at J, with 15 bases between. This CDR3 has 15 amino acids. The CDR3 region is CASRQGRSSTDTQYF. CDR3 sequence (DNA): TGTGCCAGCCGACAAGGGCGTTCTAGCACAGATACGCAGTATTTT. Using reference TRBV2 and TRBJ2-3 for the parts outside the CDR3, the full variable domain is EPEVTQTPSHQVTQMGQEVILRCVPISNHLYFYWYRQILGQKVEFLVSFYNNEISEKSEIFDDQFSVERPDGSNFTLKIRSTKLEDSAMYFCASRQGRSSTDTQYFGPGTRLTVL.

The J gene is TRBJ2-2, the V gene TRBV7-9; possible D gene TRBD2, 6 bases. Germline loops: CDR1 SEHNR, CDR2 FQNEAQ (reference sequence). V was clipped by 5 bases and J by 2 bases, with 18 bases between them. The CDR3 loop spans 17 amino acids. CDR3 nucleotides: TGTGCCAGCAGCCCCTCCGTCCGGACTACCAACACCGGGGAGCTGTTTTTT. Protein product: CASSPSVRTTNTGELFF.

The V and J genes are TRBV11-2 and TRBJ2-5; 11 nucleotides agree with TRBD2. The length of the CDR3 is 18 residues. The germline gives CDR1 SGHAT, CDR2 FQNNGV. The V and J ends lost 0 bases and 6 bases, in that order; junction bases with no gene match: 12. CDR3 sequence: CASSLDSSLAGGGKTQYF. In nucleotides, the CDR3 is TGTGCCAGCAGCTTAGACTCCTCCCTAGCGGGGGGTGGGAAGACCCAGTACTTC. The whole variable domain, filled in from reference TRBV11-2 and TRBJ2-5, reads EAGVAQSPRYKIIEKRQSVAFWCNPISGHATLYWYQQILGQGPKLLIQFQNNGVVDDSQLPKDRFSAERLKGVDSTLKIQPAKLEDSAVYLCASSLDSSLAGGGKTQYFGPGTRLLVL.